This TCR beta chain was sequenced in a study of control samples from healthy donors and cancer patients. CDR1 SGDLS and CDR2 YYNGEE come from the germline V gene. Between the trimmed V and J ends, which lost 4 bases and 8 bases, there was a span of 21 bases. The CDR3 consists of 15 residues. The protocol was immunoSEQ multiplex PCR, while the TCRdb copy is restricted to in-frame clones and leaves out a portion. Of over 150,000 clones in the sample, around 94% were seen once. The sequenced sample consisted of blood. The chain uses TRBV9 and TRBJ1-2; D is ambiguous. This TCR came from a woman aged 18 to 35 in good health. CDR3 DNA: TGTGCCAGCAGCCCCCTCCTTGTTGGCTTAGGAGGCTACACCTTC. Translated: CASSPLLVGLGGYTF.